Here is one T cell receptor beta chain with its context. Its binding antigen is unknown. A single base separates this from a much larger clone, so it may be a read error. Read against the paper, the sample's treatment or condition label means: allogeneic hematopoietic cell transplantation with graft depleted of TCRalphabeta T cells and CD19 B cells. TCRalphabeta/CD19-depleted allogeneic hematopoietic cell grafts were given to the transplant recipients, all of whom were children. The library came from PCR. Data came from an Illumina HiSeq 2500. To normalize quantification of the TCRbeta repertoire, the TCR libraries were built with molecular barcoding that relied on unique molecular identifiers. Using fastp trimming at Q25 and MiXCR clonotype assembly, TCRdb reanalyzed the public sequencing data and kept in-frame beta chains. Entries are consolidated by CDR3 protein sequence, retaining the most common genes and DNA. The sample table lists approximately 150,000 distinct CDR3 sequences, about 9% of them with a count of one. The ten largest clones capture 15% to 20% of the sample.

This entry comes from a study of T-cell reconstitution after alpha-beta-depleted transplantation in children (dated by TCRdb to 2015 to 2016). At the level of the whole study: T-cell immune reconstitution after TCRalphabeta/CD19-depleted allogeneic hematopoietic cell transplantation in children was quantitatively tracked in the study by means of TCR repertoire profiling.

Study-wide conclusions, independent of this receptor: In some patients, the high TCRbeta diversity seen at day 60 was put down to recipient T cells and intrathymic progenitors that had survived conditioning. The apparently early alphabetaT-cell count recovery about two months after transplant was reportedly dependent on only several hundred rapidly expanded clones derived from non-depleted graft cells. Over the following months the frequencies of hyperexpanded clones went down, and after one year T-cell counts and TCRbeta diversity were mostly credited to newly produced T cells.

The sample consisted of PBMCs, mostly from graft donor cells, taken 180 days after TCRalphabeta/CD19-depleted stem cell transplant. The receptor comes from a female patient aged 2-15 years who had a stem cell transplant for congenital amegakaryocytic thrombocytopenia, so the T cells may come from the graft donor.

The CDR3 protein sequence reads: CACTSLRDQETQYF. The DNA sequence follows: TGTGCCTGCACTTCCTTGCGGGACCAAGAGACCCAGTACTTC. The V and J genes are TRBV6-5 and TRBJ2-5; matching of 5 bases hints at TRBD2 as the D gene. A distance of 16 bases separates the germline ends of V and J, which lose 11 bases and 0 bases respectively. Taken from cysteine to phenylalanine, the CDR3 has 14 residues. Of the read, only the CDR3 DNA is kept; its 42 bases are in frame from base 1. From a lookup of the germline V gene, CDR1 and CDR2 are MNHEY and SVGAGI.